The next 19 T cell receptor beta chains were all read from a single sample in a study of neoadjuvant anti-PD-1 for oral cavity cancer. Assay used: immunoSEQ multiplex PCR; TCRdb lists only in-frame clones, some missing. This sample has roughly 14,000 clones; over 60% occur once, and the top ten carry roughly 2%. Sequenced material: PBMCs, taken before nivolumab (anti-PD-1) treatment. All receptors come from a person aged 40 to 85 with oral cavity squamous cell carcinoma.

This chain connects TRBV6-5 to TRBJ1-1; possible D gene TRBD1, 5 bases. Trimming shortened V by 2 bases and J by 5 bases, and 9 bases separated the two germline ends. CDR3 length: 13 residues. Germline-derived CDR1 and CDR2 are MNHEY and SVGAGI. The DNA for the CDR3 is TGTGCCAGCAGTTACGCGGGGCGGACTGAAGCTTTCTTT. Translated, it gives CASSYAGRTEAFF.

The chain uses TRBV5-4 and TRBJ2-2, with D perhaps assigned TRBD1 or TRBD2 (7 bases each). Trimming shortened V by 3 bases and J by 4 bases, and 16 bases separated the two germline ends. CDR1 and CDR2 from the germline V gene are SGHNT and YYREEE (reference sequence). The CDR3 consists of 16 residues. The CDR3 is CASSSGRGRTTGELFF. The CDR3, as DNA: TGTGCCAGCAGCTCGGGGAGGGGGCGGACCACCGGGGAGCTGTTTTTT. The complete variable domain, with remaining parts taken from reference TRBV5-4 and TRBJ2-2, reads ETGVTQSPTHLIKTRGQQVTLRCSSQSGHNTVSWYQQALGQGPQFIFQYYREEENGRGNFPPRFSGLQFPNYSSELNVNALELDDSALYLCASSSGRGRTTGELFFGEGSRLTVL.

This chain links TRBV10-3 with TRBJ1-1; the match to TRBD1 covers 7 bases. Germline V gene lookup returns CDR1 ENHRY and CDR2 SYGVKD. The V and J ends lost 3 bases and 0 bases, in that order; junction bases with no gene match: 7. This CDR3 has 16 residues. The CDR3 protein is CAISDSTDRLNTEAFF. The CDR3 DNA follows: TGTGCCATCAGTGATTCCACGGACAGGCTGAACACTGAAGCTTTCTTT.

This clone was seen once. The genes are TRBV29-1 and TRBJ2-5; unclear D gene. CDR1 and CDR2 from the germline V gene are SQVTM and ANQGSEA. Trimming stripped 3 bases from V and 2 bases from J, with 10 bases between. CDR3 length equals 13 residues. The CDR3 region has the DNA TGCAGCGTTGACCTCTTGGGACAAGAGACCCAGTACTTC. Amino acids: CSVDLLGQETQYF.

The rearrangement joins TRBV7-3 to TRBJ2-3; 10 nucleotides align to TRBD2. From germline, CDR1 is SGHTA and CDR2 FQGTGA. V lost 4 bases, J lost 3 bases, and 4 bases stayed unmatched. This CDR3 comprises 15 residues. CDR3 DNA: TGTGCCAGCAGCTCTAGCGGGAGAAGAACAGATACGCAGTATTTT. Its protein product is CASSSSGRRTDTQYF.

The CDR3: CASSYGGDGNSPLHF. In DNA form, the CDR3 reads TGTGCCAGCAGTTACGGGGGGGACGGTAATTCACCCCTCCACTTT. The V call is TRBV6-5, the J call TRBJ1-6, with D perhaps matching TRBD1 (5 bases). The V and J ends lost 2 bases and 6 bases respectively, with 11 bases between them. CDR3 size: 15 residues. CDR1 and CDR2 (germline): MNHEY, SVGAGI.

This clone came up a few times. The chain uses TRBV27 and TRBJ2-1; 11 positions match TRBD1. The V gene's germline CDR1 is MNHEY and CDR2 SMNVEV (reference sequence). This CDR3 is 16 amino acids long. With 5 bases clipped from V and 2 bases from J, the junction kept 5 bases outside the gene matches. CDR3 protein: CASSTGTGGPYNEQFF. The CDR3 DNA sequence: TGTGCCAGCAGTACCGGGACAGGGGGGCCCTACAATGAGCAGTTCTTC.

This chain connects TRBV28 to TRBJ2-7; TRBD1 agrees at 9 bases. Trimming removed 5 bases from V and 7 bases from J; junction bases left unmatched: 9. This CDR3 spans 14 amino acids. Looked up from germline, CDR1 is MDHEN and CDR2 is SYDVKM. CDR3 region: CASSQKQGAREQYF. The CDR3 DNA follows: TGTGCCAGCAGTCAAAAACAGGGGGCGCGAGAGCAGTACTTC.

This chain links TRBV6-4 with TRBJ1-1; TRBD1 is a possible D gene (5 bases). Trimming cost V 3 bases and J 4 bases, with 9 bases left between them. The CDR3 is 13 amino acids. Germline V gene data show CDR1 as MRHNA and CDR2 as SNTAGT. The CDR3 DNA reads as TGTGCCAGCAGTGAACTCGGGGGCACTGAAGCTTTCTTT. It is translated as CASSELGGTEAFF.

The V and J genes are TRBV5-1 and TRBJ2-4; either TRBD1 or TRBD2 may supply D (6 bases each). Trimming stripped 1 base from V and 2 bases from J, with 13 bases between. This CDR3 comprises 16 residues. CDR1 is SGHRS and CDR2 is YFSETQ in the germline V gene. DNA of the CDR3: TGCGCCAGCAGCTTGACCGGGGGCGGAACCAAAAACATTCAGTACTTC. Translated: CASSLTGGGTKNIQYF.

This clone has only a few counts. The chain links TRBV9 to TRBJ1-6; possibly TRBD1 for D (5 bases). The germline CDR1 and CDR2 sequences are SGDLS and YYNGEE. The V gene lost 0 bases and the J gene lost 14 bases, with 18 bases spanning the gap. The CDR3 spans 15 residues. CDR3 in DNA: TGTGCCAGCAGCGTAGCGGCGGACACGGGGATGGCCCTCCACTTT. Residues: CASSVAADTGMALHF.

The rearrangement links TRBV2 to TRBJ1-2; TRBD1 agrees at 9 bases. This CDR3 has 12 residues. Germline V gene data show CDR1 as SNHLY and CDR2 as FYNNEI. J was trimmed by 4 bases and V by 11 bases; bases with no gene match: 5. CDR3 loop: CAWTGDRYGYTF. The DNA of the CDR3 is TGTGCCTGGACAGGGGATCGCTATGGCTACACCTTC.

The rearrangement uses TRBV27 and TRBJ1-5; TRBD1 aligns across 8 bases. Germline assignment: CDR1 MNHEY and CDR2 SMNVEV (reference sequence). V gave up 4 bases and J gave up 8 bases; unmatched junction bases: 7. This CDR3 is 14 amino acids long. Here the CDR3 reads CASSSGQGPEPQHF. The DNA for the CDR3 is TGTGCCAGCAGTTCAGGACAGGGCCCAGAGCCCCAGCATTTT.

The chain joins TRBV18 to TRBJ1-1, with D unresolved. CDR1 KGHSH and CDR2 LQKENI come from the germline V gene. This CDR3 spans 14 amino acids. The V end lost 0 bases, the J end lost 5 bases, and 10 bases lay between the germline ends. The CDR3 coding sequence is TGTGCCAGCTCACCACCGGGAGGGAGTACTGAAGCTTTCTTT. Translating it yields CASSPPGGSTEAFF.

The chain has TRBV7-2 and TRBJ2-5; D possibly matches TRBD1 or TRBD2 (5 bases each). The CDR3 is 14 amino acids. Trimming removed 3 bases at V and 0 bases at J, with 8 bases between. The germline V gene encodes CDR1 SGHTA and CDR2 FQGNSA. The DNA of the CDR3 is TGTGCCAGCAGCTTGTCGGGACACCAAGAGACCCAGTACTTC. It yields the protein CASSLSGHQETQYF.

In its sample, this clone was seen a few times. The V and J genes are TRBV6-5 and TRBJ1-5; 7 bases agree with TRBD1. Trimming cost V 0 bases and J 3 bases; bases outside gene matches: 2. Germline lookup yields CDR1 MNHEY and CDR2 SVGAGI. The CDR3 sequence is 15 residues long. CDR3 protein: CASSYSTGNNQPQHF. In DNA form, the CDR3 reads TGTGCCAGCAGTTACTCGACAGGGAACAATCAGCCCCAGCATTTT.

This clone was counted once. This chain connects TRBV7-2 to TRBJ2-5, with TRBD1 matching over 7 bases. Per the germline V gene, CDR1 is SGHTA and CDR2 is FQGNSA. The V segment lost 7 bases and the J segment 1 base; nucleotides outside the gene matches: 9. CDR3 size: 15 residues. The CDR3 protein is CASTLVDRAQETQYF. The CDR3 DNA follows: TGTGCCAGCACTCTAGTAGACAGGGCCCAAGAGACCCAGTACTTC.

The rearrangement links TRBV18 to TRBJ1-1, with no clear D. Germline CDR1 and CDR2: KGHSH and LQKENI. V dropped 5 bases and J dropped 3 bases, with 7 bases sitting between them. The CDR3 consists of 12 residues. CDR3 coding DNA: TGTGCCAGCTCAATAAGGGACACTGAAGCTTTCTTT. This codes for CASSIRDTEAFF. Complete variable domain (other parts from reference TRBV18 and TRBJ1-1): NAGVMQNPRHLVRRRGQEARLRCSPMKGHSHVYWYRQLPEEGLKFMVYLQKENIIDESGMPKERFSAEFPKEGPSILRIQQVVRGDSAAYFCASSIRDTEAFFGQGTRLTVV.

This clone was seen more than once but under ten times. This chain links TRBV6-4 with TRBJ1-2; a weak D match, TRBD1 (6 bases). V lost 6 bases to trimming and J lost 2 bases, with 13 bases between them. Per germline, CDR1 MRHNA and CDR2 SNTAGT. CDR3 length: 14 amino acids. Here the CDR3 reads CASSAGVGNYGYTF. The CDR3 nucleotides are TGTGCCAGCAGCGCAGGGGTGGGGAACTATGGCTACACCTTC.